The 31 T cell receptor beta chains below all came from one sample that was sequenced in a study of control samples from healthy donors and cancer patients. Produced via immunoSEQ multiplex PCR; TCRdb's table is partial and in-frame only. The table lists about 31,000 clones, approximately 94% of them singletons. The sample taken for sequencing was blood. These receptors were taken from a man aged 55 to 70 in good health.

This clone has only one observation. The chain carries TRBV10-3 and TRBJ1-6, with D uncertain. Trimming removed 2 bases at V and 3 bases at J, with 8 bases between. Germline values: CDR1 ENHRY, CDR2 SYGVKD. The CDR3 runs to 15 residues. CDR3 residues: CAISEGSLYNSPLHF. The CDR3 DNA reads TGTGCCATCAGTGAGGGGTCCCTCTATAATTCACCCCTCCACTTT.

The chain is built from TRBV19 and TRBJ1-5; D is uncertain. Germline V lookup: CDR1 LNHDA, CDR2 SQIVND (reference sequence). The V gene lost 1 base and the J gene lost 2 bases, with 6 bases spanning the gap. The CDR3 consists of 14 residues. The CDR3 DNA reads TGTGCCAGTAGTATAGGAACAGGCAATCAGCCCCAGCATTTT. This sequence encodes CASSIGTGNQPQHF.

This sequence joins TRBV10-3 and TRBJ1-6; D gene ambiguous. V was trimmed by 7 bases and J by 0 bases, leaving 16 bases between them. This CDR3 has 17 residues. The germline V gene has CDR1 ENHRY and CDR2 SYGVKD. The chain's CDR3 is CAIKPAGPLSYNSPLHF. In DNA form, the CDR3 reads TGTGCCATCAAGCCCGCGGGTCCCCTCTCCTATAATTCACCCCTCCACTTT.

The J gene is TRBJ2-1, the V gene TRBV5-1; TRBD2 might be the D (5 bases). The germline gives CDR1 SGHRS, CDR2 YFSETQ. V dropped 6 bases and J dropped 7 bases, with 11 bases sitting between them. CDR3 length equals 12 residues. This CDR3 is CASTLRVNEQFF. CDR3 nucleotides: TGCGCCAGCACTTTGAGGGTAAATGAGCAGTTCTTC. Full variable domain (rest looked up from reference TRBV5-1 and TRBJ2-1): KAGVTQTPRYLIKTRGQQVTLSCSPISGHRSVSWYQQTPGQGLQFLFEYFSETQRNKGNFPGRFSGRQFSNSRSEMNVSTLELGDSALYLCASTLRVNEQFFGPGTRLTVL.

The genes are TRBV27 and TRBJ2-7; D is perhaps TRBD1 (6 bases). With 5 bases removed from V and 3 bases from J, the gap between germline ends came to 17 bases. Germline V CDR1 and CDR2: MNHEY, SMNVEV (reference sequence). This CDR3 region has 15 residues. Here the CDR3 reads CASSRQGSLLYEQYF. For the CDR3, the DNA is TGTGCCAGCAGTCGGCAGGGGTCCCTCCTCTACGAGCAGTACTTC.

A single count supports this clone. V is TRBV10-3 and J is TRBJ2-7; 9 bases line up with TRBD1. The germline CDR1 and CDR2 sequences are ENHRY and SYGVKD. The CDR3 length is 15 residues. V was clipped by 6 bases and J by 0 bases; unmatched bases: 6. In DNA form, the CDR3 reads TGTGCCATCAGGGGGGACAGGGCGAACTCCTACGAGCAGTACTTC. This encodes CAIRGDRANSYEQYF.

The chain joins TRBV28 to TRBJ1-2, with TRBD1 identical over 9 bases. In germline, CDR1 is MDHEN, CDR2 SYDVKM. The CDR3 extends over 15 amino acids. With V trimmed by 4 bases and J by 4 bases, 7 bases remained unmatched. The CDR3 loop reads CASSSTPGQGYGYTF. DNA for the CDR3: TGTGCCAGCAGTTCAACCCCGGGACAGGGCTATGGCTACACCTTC.

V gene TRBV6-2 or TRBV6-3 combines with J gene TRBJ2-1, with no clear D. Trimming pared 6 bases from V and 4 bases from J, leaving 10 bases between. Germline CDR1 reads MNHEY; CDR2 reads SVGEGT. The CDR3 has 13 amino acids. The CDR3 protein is CASSPQEYNEQFF. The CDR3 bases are TGTGCCAGCAGCCCTCAGGAATACAATGAGCAGTTCTTC.

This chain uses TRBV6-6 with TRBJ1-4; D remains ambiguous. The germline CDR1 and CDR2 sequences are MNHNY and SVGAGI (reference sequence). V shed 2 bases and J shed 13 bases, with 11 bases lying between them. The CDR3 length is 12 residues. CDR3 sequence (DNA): TGTGCCAGCAGTTACGCCCGAGAGGGACTGTTTTTT. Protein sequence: CASSYAREGLFF.

The CDR3: CASSWDRGRNTQYF. The DNA for the CDR3 is TGTGCCAGCAGTTGGGACAGGGGGCGGAATACGCAGTATTTT. The chain employs TRBV6-1 and TRBJ2-3; 12 bases are shared with TRBD1. This CDR3 has 14 amino acids. Germline CDR1 is MNHNS and CDR2 is SASEGT. Trimming cost V 5 bases and J 7 bases; bases outside gene matches: 4.

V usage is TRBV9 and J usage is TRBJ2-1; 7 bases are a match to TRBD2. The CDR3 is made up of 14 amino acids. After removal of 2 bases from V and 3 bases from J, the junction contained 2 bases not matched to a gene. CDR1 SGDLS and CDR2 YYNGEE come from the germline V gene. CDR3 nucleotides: TGTGCCAGCAGCGTGAGCGGGGACTACAATGAGCAGTTCTTC. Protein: CASSVSGDYNEQFF.

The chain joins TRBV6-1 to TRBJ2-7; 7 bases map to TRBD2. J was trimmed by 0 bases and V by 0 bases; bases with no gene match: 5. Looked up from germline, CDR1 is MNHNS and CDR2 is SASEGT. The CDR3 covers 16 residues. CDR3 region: CASSEARLAVSYEQYF. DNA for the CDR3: TGTGCCAGCAGTGAAGCCAGGCTAGCGGTCTCCTACGAGCAGTACTTC.

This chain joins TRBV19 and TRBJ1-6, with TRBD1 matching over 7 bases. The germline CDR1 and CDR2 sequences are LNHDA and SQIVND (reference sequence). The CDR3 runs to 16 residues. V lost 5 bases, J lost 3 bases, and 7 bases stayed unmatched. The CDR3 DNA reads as TGTGCCAGTAGTGCCACAGGGGACAGCTATAATTCACCCCTCCACTTT. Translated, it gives CASSATGDSYNSPLHF.

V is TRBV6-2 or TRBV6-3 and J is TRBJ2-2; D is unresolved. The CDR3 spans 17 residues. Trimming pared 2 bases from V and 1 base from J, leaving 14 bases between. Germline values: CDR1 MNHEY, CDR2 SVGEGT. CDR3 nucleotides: TGTGCCAGCAGTTACAGAACTGAACGGCTGAACACCGGGGAGCTGTTTTTT. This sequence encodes CASSYRTERLNTGELFF.

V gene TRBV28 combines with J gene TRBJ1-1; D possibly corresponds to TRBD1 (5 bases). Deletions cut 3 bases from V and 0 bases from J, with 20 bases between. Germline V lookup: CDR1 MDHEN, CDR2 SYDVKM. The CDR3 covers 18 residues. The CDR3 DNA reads TGTGCCAGCAGTTTTGGGGGAATAAAAGGCTTTATGAACACTGAAGCTTTCTTT. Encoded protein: CASSFGGIKGFMNTEAFF. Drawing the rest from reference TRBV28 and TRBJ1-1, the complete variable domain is DVKVTQSSRYLVKRTGEKVFLECVQDMDHENMFWYRQDPGLGLRLIYFSYDVKMKEKGDIPEGYSVSREKKERFSLILESASTNQTSMYLCASSFGGIKGFMNTEAFFGQGTRLTVV.

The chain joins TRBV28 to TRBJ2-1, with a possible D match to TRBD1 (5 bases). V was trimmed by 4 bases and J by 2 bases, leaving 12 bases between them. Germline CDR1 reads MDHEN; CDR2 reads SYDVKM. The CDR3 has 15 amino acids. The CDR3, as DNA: TGTGCCAGCAGTTCGCGGACAAACCCCTACAATGAGCAGTTCTTC. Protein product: CASSSRTNPYNEQFF.

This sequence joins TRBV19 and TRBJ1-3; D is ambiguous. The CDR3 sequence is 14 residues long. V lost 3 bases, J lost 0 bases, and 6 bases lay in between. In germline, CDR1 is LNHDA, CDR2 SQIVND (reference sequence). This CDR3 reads CASSIGSSGNTIYF. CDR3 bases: TGTGCCAGTAGTATCGGGAGCTCTGGAAACACCATATATTTT.

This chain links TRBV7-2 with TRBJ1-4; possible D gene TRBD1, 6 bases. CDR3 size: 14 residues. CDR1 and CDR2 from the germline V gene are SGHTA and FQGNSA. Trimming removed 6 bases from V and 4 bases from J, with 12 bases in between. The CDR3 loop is CASRGRQVNEKLFF. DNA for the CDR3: TGTGCCAGCAGGGGCCGACAGGTTAATGAAAAACTGTTTTTT.

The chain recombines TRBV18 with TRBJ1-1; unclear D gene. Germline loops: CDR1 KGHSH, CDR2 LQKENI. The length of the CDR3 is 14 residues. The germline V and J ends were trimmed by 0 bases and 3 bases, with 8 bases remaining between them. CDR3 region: CASSPPGRDTEAFF. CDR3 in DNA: TGTGCCAGCTCACCACCAGGAAGGGACACTGAAGCTTTCTTT.

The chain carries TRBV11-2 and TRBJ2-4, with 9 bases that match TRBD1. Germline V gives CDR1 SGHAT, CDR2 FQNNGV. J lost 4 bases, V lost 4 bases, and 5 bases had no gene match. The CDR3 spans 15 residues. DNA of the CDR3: TGTGCCAGCAGCTCCCGGGACAGGGCTAAAAACATTCAGTACTTC. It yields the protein CASSSRDRAKNIQYF.

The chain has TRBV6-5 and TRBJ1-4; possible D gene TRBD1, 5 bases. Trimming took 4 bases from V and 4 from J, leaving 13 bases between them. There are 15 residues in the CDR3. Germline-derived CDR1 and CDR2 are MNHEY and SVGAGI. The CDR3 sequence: CASSSPAGVNEKLFF. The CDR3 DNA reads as TGTGCCAGCAGTTCCCCGGCGGGGGTTAATGAAAAACTGTTTTTT.

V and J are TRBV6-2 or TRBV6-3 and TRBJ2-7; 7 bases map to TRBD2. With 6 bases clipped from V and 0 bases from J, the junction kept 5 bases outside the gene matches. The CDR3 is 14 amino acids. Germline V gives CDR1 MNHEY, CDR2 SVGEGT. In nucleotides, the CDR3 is TGTGCCAGCAGCCTCCCGGGGGGCTCCTACGAGCAGTACTTC. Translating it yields CASSLPGGSYEQYF.

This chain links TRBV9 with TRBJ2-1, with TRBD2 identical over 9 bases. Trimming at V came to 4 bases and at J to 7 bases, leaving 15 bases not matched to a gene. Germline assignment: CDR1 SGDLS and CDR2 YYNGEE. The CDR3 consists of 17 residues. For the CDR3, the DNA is TGTGCCAGCAGCAACTTAGCGGGGGCCAAGATCGGGAATGAGCAGTTCTTC. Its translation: CASSNLAGAKIGNEQFF.

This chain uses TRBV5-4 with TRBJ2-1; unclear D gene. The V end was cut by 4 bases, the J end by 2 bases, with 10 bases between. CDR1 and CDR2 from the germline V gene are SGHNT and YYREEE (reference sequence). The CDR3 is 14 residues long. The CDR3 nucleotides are TGTGCCAGCAGCCCTTCTCTAGCCTACAATGAGCAGTTCTTC. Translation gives CASSPSLAYNEQFF.

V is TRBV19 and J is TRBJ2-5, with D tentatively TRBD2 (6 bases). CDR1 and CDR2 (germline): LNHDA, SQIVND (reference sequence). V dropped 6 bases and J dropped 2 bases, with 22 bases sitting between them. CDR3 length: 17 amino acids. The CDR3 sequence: CASRAWEEFALQETQYF. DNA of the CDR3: TGTGCCAGTAGGGCTTGGGAGGAATTCGCTCTACAAGAGACCCAGTACTTC. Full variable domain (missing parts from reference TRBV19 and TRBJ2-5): DGGITQSPKYLFRKEGQNVTLSCEQNLNHDAMYWYRQDPGQGLRLIYYSQIVNDFQKGDIAEGYSVSREKKESFPLTVTSAQKNPTAFYLCASRAWEEFALQETQYFGPGTRLLVL.

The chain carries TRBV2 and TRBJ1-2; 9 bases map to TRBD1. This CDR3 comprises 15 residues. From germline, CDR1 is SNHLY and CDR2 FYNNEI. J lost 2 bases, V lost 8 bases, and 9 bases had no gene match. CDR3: CASLRPTGGNYGYTF. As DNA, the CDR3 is TGTGCCAGCTTACGACCGACAGGGGGGAACTATGGCTACACCTTC.

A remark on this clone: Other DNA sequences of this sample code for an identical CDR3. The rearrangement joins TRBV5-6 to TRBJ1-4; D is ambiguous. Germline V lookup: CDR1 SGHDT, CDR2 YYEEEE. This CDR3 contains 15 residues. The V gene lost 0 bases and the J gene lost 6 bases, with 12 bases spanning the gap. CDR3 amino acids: CASSLGWTSHEKLFF. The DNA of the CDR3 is TGTGCCAGCAGCTTGGGATGGACCTCACATGAAAAACTGTTTTTT.

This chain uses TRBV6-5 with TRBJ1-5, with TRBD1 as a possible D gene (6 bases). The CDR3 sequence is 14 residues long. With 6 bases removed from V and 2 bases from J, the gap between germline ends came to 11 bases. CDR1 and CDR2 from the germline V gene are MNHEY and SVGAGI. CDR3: CASSHRERNQPQHF. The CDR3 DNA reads TGTGCCAGCAGCCACAGGGAACGCAATCAGCCCCAGCATTTT.

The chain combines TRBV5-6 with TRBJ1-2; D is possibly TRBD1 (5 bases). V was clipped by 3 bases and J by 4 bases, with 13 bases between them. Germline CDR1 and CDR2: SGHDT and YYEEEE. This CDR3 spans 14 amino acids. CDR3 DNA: TGTGCCAGCAGCTCCGTAAGACAGCCCTATGGCTACACCTTC. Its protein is CASSSVRQPYGYTF. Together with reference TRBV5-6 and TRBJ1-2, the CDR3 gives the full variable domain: DAGVTQSPTHLIKTRGQQVTLRCSPKSGHDTVSWYQQALGQGPQFIFQYYEEEERQRGNFPDRFSGHQFPNYSSELNVNALLLGDSALYLCASSSVRQPYGYTFGSGTRLTVV.

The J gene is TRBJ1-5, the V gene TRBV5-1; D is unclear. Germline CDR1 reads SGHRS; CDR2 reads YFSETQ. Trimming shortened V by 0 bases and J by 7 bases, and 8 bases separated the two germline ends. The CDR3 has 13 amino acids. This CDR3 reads CASSLEGIQPQHF. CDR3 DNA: TGCGCCAGCAGCTTGGAGGGAATCCAGCCCCAGCATTTT. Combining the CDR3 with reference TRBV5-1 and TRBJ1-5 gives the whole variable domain KAGVTQTPRYLIKTRGQQVTLSCSPISGHRSVSWYQQTPGQGLQFLFEYFSETQRNKGNFPGRFSGRQFSNSRSEMNVSTLELGDSALYLCASSLEGIQPQHFGDGTRLSIL.

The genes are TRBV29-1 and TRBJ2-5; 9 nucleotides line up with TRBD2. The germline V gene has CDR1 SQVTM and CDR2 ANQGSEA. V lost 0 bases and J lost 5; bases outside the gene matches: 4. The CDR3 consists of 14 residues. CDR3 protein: CSVEERGGRETQYF. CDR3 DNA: TGCAGCGTTGAAGAGCGGGGGGGCCGGGAGACCCAGTACTTC.